This record looks at one T cell receptor beta chain sequence and its context. What it recognizes is unknown. The data are from a study of T-cell reconstitution after alpha-beta-depleted transplantation in children. General observations from the study: About two months after transplant, alpha-beta T cells reportedly came from several hundred expanded graft clones. In some patients, recipient T cells and intrathymic progenitors surviving conditioning explained high day-60 diversity. Once a year had passed after transplant, T-cell counts and diversity came mostly from newly produced T cells.

Preparation of the TCRbeta library involved a method that used unique molecular identifiers. One entry per CDR3 protein results from TCRdb running MiXCR on the PCR reads. Among 450,000 to 550,000 distinct CDR3 sequences listed, roughly 11% were seen once. Trimming removed 7 bases at V and 2 bases at J, with 9 bases between. This CDR3 comprises 14 residues. CDR1 and CDR2 (germline): MGHDK, SYGVNS. The sequences come from PBMCs, mostly from graft donor cells, collected 180 days after TCRalphabeta/CD19-depleted stem cell transplant. The sequence came from a female patient aged 2-9 years who had a stem cell transplant for aplastic anemia, so the T cells may come from the graft donor. The chain joins TRBV25-1 to TRBJ2-6; possibly TRBD1 for D (6 bases). The CDR3 nucleotides are TGTGCCAGCAAGAAGGGGGCTGGGGCCAACGTCCTGACTTTC. It codes for CASKKGAGANVLTF.